This T cell receptor beta chain was obtained from a study of blood T cell repertoires in COVID-19. At the level of the study: The samples span acute and convalescent COVID-19 from the United States, Italy and Spain. T cells, B-cell-depleted T cells, or PBMCs supplied cDNA or gDNA.

The CDR3 is 15 amino acids. V trimming: 4 bases; J trimming: 6 bases; junction bases outside the gene matches: 12. CDR1 SGHTA and CDR2 FQGNSA come from the germline V gene. Source study methods: Amplification with reference gene primers provided the estimates of nucleated cell counts. Clones were read by immunoSEQ multiplex PCR, and TCRdb kept only the in-frame ones, dropping some. V and J calls and clone size are as listed in that table; D and trimming were resolved from the DNA. The sample includes 63,000 or so clones, 88% of them seen just once. The sequence derives from a human donor in a cohort sampled during active COVID-19. The sample comprised peripheral blood. The J gene is TRBJ2-7, the V gene TRBV7-2; 7 bases agree with TRBD1. DNA of the CDR3: TGTGCCAGCAGCTCCTCGACAGGGACCTACAGCGAGCAGTACTTC. Residues: CASSSSTGTYSEQYF.